This entry features one T cell receptor beta chain sequence. Its specificity is unknown. These data come from a study of human T cells and chemical hapten exposure. Overall study results and limits: DPC sensitization left the count of TCRs above 1 in 1000 unchanged.

TCRdb itself ran the RACE reads through MiXCR, one entry per CDR3 protein. The sample has some 110,000 distinct CDR3 sequences, 10% to 12% seen once; the top ten hold around 2.2%. Germline CDR1 reads SGHDT; CDR2 reads YYEEEE. This CDR3 spans 13 amino acids. Trimming took off 0 bases at V and 7 bases at J, with 8 bases between the two ends. The time point: patch test 3, about 24 weeks after DPC sensitization. Stated treatment: therapeutic diphenylcyclopropenone sensitization with weekly scalp DPC. Alopecia patients deemed DPC-suitable, aged 18 to 70, excluding pregnancy. Unfractionated whole blood yielded the extracted total RNA.

This chain links TRBV5-6 with TRBJ1-5, with D hard to call. The clonotype originates from a woman between 45 and 60 years old with alopecia areata. Some clones in this sample may be carry-over from other donors' samples. Here the sequenced sample was whole blood, taken in connection with sensitization to the hapten diphenylcyclopropenone (DPC). CDR3 DNA sequence: TGTGCCAGCAGCTTGGAGCTGTCCCAGCCCCAGCATTTT. This sequence encodes CASSLELSQPQHF. The variable domain in full, with the rest retrieved from reference TRBV5-6 and TRBJ1-5, is DAGVTQSPTHLIKTRGQQVTLRCSPKSGHDTVSWYQQALGQGPQFIFQYYEEEERQRGNFPDRFSGHQFPNYSSELNVNALLLGDSALYLCASSLELSQPQHFGDGTRLSIL.